The 30 T cell receptor beta chains in this list originate from one sample, sequenced in a study of early T cells in non-severe SARS-CoV-2 infection listed by TCRdb under 2021. The library was made by 5' RACE. TCRdb names NextSeq 500 as the instrument used. The public sequencing data were trimmed at Q25 with fastp and processed into clonotypes with MiXCR by TCRdb, which kept only in-frame beta chains. Each entry is one CDR3 protein sequence, shown with its most common DNA and genes. The sample table lists about 39,000 distinct CDR3 sequences, around 3.6% of them with a count of one. Roughly 3% of the sample comes from the top ten. The sequencing input was whole blood. The receptor source for this set is an adult who was a healthcare worker with PCR-confirmed SARS-CoV-2 infection or an uninfected control (not recorded which).

This clonotype was recorded many times. The chain is built from TRBV7-3 and TRBJ2-3, with D possibly called TRBD1 or TRBD2 (6 bases each). This CDR3 contains 14 residues. CDR1 and CDR2 from the germline V gene are SGHTA and FQGTGA. V lost 5 bases and J lost 2, with 11 bases in between. The CDR3 spells CASSPGGVTDTQYF. The DNA of the CDR3 is TGTGCCAGCAGCCCCGGGGGCGTCACAGATACGCAGTATTTT.

This chain connects TRBV5-3 to TRBJ1-5; 7 bases fit TRBD1. TRBV5-3 is flagged as an ORF with uncertain function. The V and J ends lost 0 bases and 6 bases, in that order; junction bases with no gene match: 18. CDR3 length: 19 residues. As DNA, the CDR3 is TGTGCCAGAAGCTTGGCGCGCGACAGGGAGGTCCCAAGAGGTCAGCCCCAGCATTTT. Encoded protein: CARSLARDREVPRGQPQHF.

The sample holds many counts of this clonotype. The chain carries TRBV19 and TRBJ2-7; D is perhaps TRBD1 (5 bases). The CDR3 loop spans 13 amino acids. V lost 4 bases, J lost 1 base, and 8 bases lay in between. CDR1 and CDR2 (germline): LNHDA, SQIVND (reference sequence). DNA of the CDR3: TGTGCCAGTAGTACGACAGCATCCTACGAGCAGTACTTC. Translated: CASSTTASYEQYF.

This clonotype was picked up many times. V gene TRBV20-1 combines with J gene TRBJ1-5; the D is unclear. The CDR3 totals 15 residues. From germline, CDR1 is DFQATT and CDR2 SNEGSKA (reference sequence). Trimming took 1 base from V and 0 from J, leaving 10 bases between them. DNA for the CDR3: TGCAGTGCTAGAGGTGAAATAAGTAGCAATCAGCCCCAGCATTTT. As protein: CSARGEISSNQPQHF.

This clonotype was found many times. The chain uses TRBV7-9 and TRBJ2-2; D not certain. Trimming removed 1 base at V and 3 bases at J, with 3 bases between. The V gene's germline CDR1 is SEHNR and CDR2 FQNEAQ (reference sequence). There are 13 residues in the CDR3. CDR3 sequence: CASSLGHTGELFF. The CDR3 bases are TGTGCCAGCAGCTTAGGACACACCGGGGAGCTGTTTTTT.

This clonotype was seen ten or more times. The rearrangement joins TRBV5-1 to TRBJ2-3; D is ambiguous. V lost 0 bases, J lost 4 bases, and 9 bases lay in between. Germline assignment: CDR1 SGHRS and CDR2 YFSETQ. This CDR3 region has 14 residues. The CDR3 spells CASSLEFGSDTQYF. The CDR3 nucleotides read TGCGCCAGCAGCTTGGAGTTTGGGTCAGATACGCAGTATTTT.

This clonotype was observed many times. The V call is TRBV18, the J call TRBJ1-1; D might be TRBD1 (5 bases). CDR1 is KGHSH, CDR2 LQKENI, per germline. Trimming pared 4 bases from V and 0 bases from J, leaving 15 bases between. CDR3 length: 16 amino acids. The CDR3 loop reads CASSLGGVRMNTEAFF. Here the CDR3 DNA reads TGTGCCAGCTCACTGGGGGGAGTCAGAATGAACACTGAAGCTTTCTTT.

At least ten counts were recorded for this clonotype. The chain couples TRBV27 to TRBJ2-2; unclear D gene. CDR3 size: 13 residues. Germline-derived CDR1 and CDR2 are MNHEY and SMNVEV (reference sequence). V lost 7 bases and J lost 2, with 8 bases in between. The CDR3 DNA sequence: TGTGCCAGCATCGGCACTAACACCGGGGAGCTGTTTTTT. This gives the protein CASIGTNTGELFF.

This clonotype has at least ten counts. The gene calls are TRBV29-1 and TRBJ2-4, with 7 bases lining up with TRBD1. Germline V gives CDR1 SQVTM, CDR2 ANQGSEA. V lost 7 bases, J lost 4 bases, and 13 bases stayed unmatched. This CDR3 contains 15 residues. The CDR3 protein is CSGYGLGQNKNIQYF. The CDR3 DNA reads TGCAGCGGGTACGGACTGGGACAGAATAAAAACATTCAGTACTTC.

This clonotype was seen repeatedly, ten times or more. The rearrangement joins TRBV12-3 or TRBV12-4 to TRBJ1-2; TRBD1 matches at 7 bases. Germline trimming cut 4 bases from V and 7 bases from J; bases unmatched to any gene: 3. This CDR3 is built from 12 residues. This CDR3 is CASSSGGSGYTF. For the CDR3, the DNA is TGTGCCAGCAGTTCAGGGGGATCTGGCTACACCTTC.

This clonotype appeared many times. The rearrangement links TRBV29-1 to TRBJ2-1, with D possibly matching TRBD2 (6 bases). Germline assignment: CDR1 SQVTM and CDR2 ANQGSEA. The CDR3 is 16 residues long. V dropped 6 bases and J dropped 4 bases, with 22 bases sitting between them. The CDR3 region is CSVSGVKELGYNEQFF. The CDR3 bases are TGCAGCGTCTCGGGGGTCAAGGAGTTGGGTTACAATGAGCAGTTCTTC.

This clonotype was counted ten times or more. The chain has TRBV5-1 and TRBJ2-3; D not certain. V lost 4 bases, J lost 2 bases, and 17 bases lay in between. The CDR3 is 16 residues long. Germline assignment: CDR1 SGHRS and CDR2 YFSETQ. This chain's CDR3 is CASSPHGRGSTDTQYF. In DNA form, the CDR3 reads TGCGCCAGCAGCCCCCACGGCCGAGGATCCACAGATACGCAGTATTTT.

Written as DNA, the CDR3 is TGTGCCACGAGGAGGGGTAACAATCAGCCCCAGCATTTT. It codes for CATRRGNNQPQHF. V usage is TRBV2 and J usage is TRBJ1-5; D might be TRBD1 (5 bases). Germline CDR1 is SNHLY and CDR2 is FYNNEI. With 10 bases removed from V and 3 bases from J, the gap between germline ends came to 13 bases. This CDR3 has 13 amino acids.

There are many counts of this clonotype. The gene calls are TRBV7-2 and TRBJ2-7; TRBD1 might be the D (5 bases). From germline, CDR1 is SGHTA and CDR2 FQGNSA. The germline V and J ends were trimmed by 2 bases and 0 bases, with 11 bases remaining between them. CDR3 size: 15 residues. The CDR3 DNA sequence: TGTGCCAGCAGCTTAATCCGACAGAGCTCCTACGAGCAGTACTTC. Amino acid sequence: CASSLIRQSSYEQYF.

This clonotype was seen ten or more times. The J gene is TRBJ2-3, the V gene TRBV6-5, with a tentative D call TRBD2 (7 bases). CDR1 and CDR2 from the germline V gene are MNHEY and SVGAGI. The CDR3 extends over 14 amino acids. Trimming removed 6 bases from V and 5 bases from J, with 15 bases in between. Here the CDR3 DNA reads TGTGCCAGCAGGAAGGGGGGGGGCCAAGATACGCAGTATTTT. As protein: CASRKGGGQDTQYF.

This clonotype was seen many times. The chain joins TRBV3-1 to TRBJ1-1; D is ambiguous. Looked up from germline, CDR1 is LGHDT and CDR2 is YNNKEL (reference sequence). Between the trimmed V and J ends, which lost 4 bases and 6 bases, there was a span of 12 bases. This CDR3 is 13 amino acids long. As DNA, the CDR3 is TGTGCCAGCAGCCTCCGGTTGACGCCTGAAGCTTTCTTT. Its protein is CASSLRLTPEAFF.

This clonotype was recorded many times. V usage is TRBV7-8 and J usage is TRBJ2-1; D ambiguous. Between the trimmed V and J ends, which lost 2 bases and 0 bases, there was a span of 8 bases. CDR1 is SGHVS, CDR2 FQNEAQ, per germline. The CDR3 consists of 15 residues. CDR3 nucleotides: TGTGCCAGCAGCTTACACTGGAGCTCCTACAATGAGCAGTTCTTC. Protein product: CASSLHWSSYNEQFF.

This sequence joins TRBV7-8 and TRBJ2-6; unclear D gene. The CDR3 runs to 15 residues. Per the germline V gene, CDR1 is SGHVS and CDR2 is FQNEAQ. Trimming pared 5 bases from V and 0 bases from J, leaving 8 bases between. The CDR3 sequence: CASSLPSSGANVLTF. In DNA form, the CDR3 reads TGTGCCAGCAGCCTACCCAGCTCTGGGGCCAACGTCCTGACTTTC.

There are many counts of this clonotype. CDR3 in amino acids: CSAITGYSGTDTQYF. The CDR3 DNA reads as TGCAGTGCTATTACAGGGTACAGCGGCACAGATACGCAGTATTTT. The J gene is TRBJ2-3, the V gene TRBV20-1; D may be TRBD1 (6 bases). V was clipped by 4 bases and J by 1 base, with 15 bases between them. The length of the CDR3 is 15 residues. Germline CDR1 reads DFQATT; CDR2 reads SNEGSKA (reference sequence).

The table lists this clonotype with many counts. The chain joins TRBV12-3 or TRBV12-4 to TRBJ1-1; TRBD1 matches at 8 bases. The J segment lost 8 bases and the V segment lost 2 bases, leaving 4 bases of the junction unmatched. The CDR3 has 13 amino acids. Written as DNA, the CDR3 is TGTGCCAGCAGTTTACCCTGGACAGGGGAAGCTTTCTTT. Translating it yields CASSLPWTGEAFF.

This clonotype occurred many times. The chain recombines TRBV4-1 with TRBJ1-5; D not resolved. The germline CDR1 and CDR2 sequences are MGHRA and YSYEKL. The CDR3 spans 13 residues. Between the trimmed V and J ends, which lost 1 base and 4 bases, there was a span of 5 bases. In DNA form, the CDR3 reads TGCGCCAGCAGCCAAGTGCAGAATCAGCCCCAGCATTTT. Protein sequence: CASSQVQNQPQHF.

The table lists this clonotype with many counts. V and J are TRBV10-3 and TRBJ2-7, with TRBD1 matching 12 bases. The CDR3 length is 17 residues. V shed 6 bases, J shed 5 bases, and the junction held 14 bases outside the gene matches. Germline CDR1 and CDR2: ENHRY and SYGVKD. The CDR3 is CAISAQTGTGGGHEQYF. CDR3 nucleotide sequence: TGTGCCATCAGCGCTCAAACCGGGACAGGGGGCGGCCACGAGCAGTACTTC.

There are a few counts of this clonotype. V and J are TRBV21-1 and TRBJ2-2; TRBD1, the table's D call, lacks a check against the DNA. TRBV21-1 is described as a pseudogene. The CDR3 has 14 residues. The CDR3 spells CASSRTGVGPELFF. As DNA, the CDR3 is TGTGCCAGCAGTCGGACAGGGGTGGGTCCAGAGCTGTTTTTT.

This clonotype was picked up many times. This chain uses TRBV6-1 with TRBJ2-3; D unclear. V lost 3 bases to trimming and J lost 13 bases, with 17 bases between them. From germline, CDR1 is MNHNS and CDR2 SASEGT. This CDR3 region has 13 residues. The CDR3 coding sequence is TGTGCCAGCAGTGACTGGACGGGCTCAGAGGAGTATTTT. Encoded protein: CASSDWTGSEEYF.

This clonotype was found a few times. The rearrangement joins TRBV3-1 to TRBJ1-1, with D unclear. CDR1 LGHDT and CDR2 YNNKEL come from the germline V gene (reference sequence). There are 15 residues in the CDR3. With 0 bases removed from V and 7 bases from J, the gap between germline ends came to 15 bases. The chain's CDR3 is CASSQDAVNGGEAFF. CDR3 nucleotides: TGTGCCAGCAGCCAAGATGCGGTGAATGGCGGTGAAGCTTTCTTT.

This clonotype occurred many times. The chain employs TRBV18 and TRBJ1-2; 7 bases are a match to TRBD1. CDR1 and CDR2 from the germline V gene are KGHSH and LQKENI. This CDR3 comprises 16 residues. The trim removed 5 bases at V and 2 bases at J, leaving 11 bases unmatched. The CDR3 loop is CASSSSGTVKNYGYTF. CDR3 sequence (DNA): TGTGCCAGCTCATCGAGCGGGACAGTCAAAAACTATGGCTACACCTTC.

J is TRBJ2-1 and V is TRBV10-3; either TRBD1 or TRBD2 may fit D (5 bases each). The CDR3 covers 14 residues. Trimming removed 7 bases at V and 0 bases at J, with 10 bases between. Germline CDR1 ENHRY, CDR2 SYGVKD. The chain's CDR3 is CAINGGSSYNEQFF. The DNA for the CDR3 is TGTGCCATCAATGGGGGTAGCTCCTACAATGAGCAGTTCTTC.

This clonotype was seen at least ten times. The chain employs TRBV19 and TRBJ1-5; tentatively, D is TRBD1 (6 bases). The CDR3 covers 13 residues. The germline CDR1 and CDR2 sequences are LNHDA and SQIVND (reference sequence). Trimming took 0 bases from V and 12 from J, leaving 12 bases between them. The CDR3 DNA reads TGTGCCAGTAGTATAGAGGGGGGACACCTCCAGCATTTT. This translates into CASSIEGGHLQHF.

This clonotype appeared many times. This rearrangement joins TRBV27 to TRBJ2-7, with TRBD2 identical over 8 bases. Germline CDR1 MNHEY, CDR2 SMNVEV (reference sequence). With V trimmed by 7 bases and J by 6 bases, 14 bases remained unmatched. The CDR3 has 15 amino acids. CDR3 region: CASIPAGGALSEQYF. The CDR3 DNA is TGTGCCAGCATCCCGGCGGGGGGCGCGTTATCCGAGCAGTACTTC.

This clonotype was detected many times. The chain joins TRBV13 to TRBJ2-1; D possibly uses TRBD1 or TRBD2 (5 bases each). CDR3 length: 14 amino acids. CDR1 and CDR2 from the germline V gene are PRHDT and FYEKMQ (reference sequence). The ends were cut back, 6 bases at V and 5 bases at J, with 14 bases in the middle. The chain's CDR3 is CASRDGTLDNEQFF. The CDR3 DNA follows: TGTGCCAGCAGAGACGGGACCCTAGACAATGAGCAGTTCTTC.